This note documents a single TCR beta chain sequence. What it binds is unknown. The record originates from a study of T cells in localized non-small cell lung cancer. Germline CDR1 is GTSNPN and CDR2 is SVGIG (reference sequence). The length of the CDR3 is 15 residues. The trim removed 2 bases at V and 12 bases at J, leaving 15 bases unmatched. Study findings and constraints: Higher blood T cell density went with longer overall survival. Peak T cell clonality was found in uninvolved adjacent lung, exceeding tumor.

Repertoires were generated with immunoSEQ multiplex PCR, while TCRdb's copy carries only in-frame clones and drops some. The table has 60,000 to 75,000 clones, approximately 84% seen once. Sequencing used peripheral blood, obtained before any cancer treatment. V is TRBV30 and J is TRBJ1-5; 8 positions match TRBD1. The origin of this receptor is an older female donor with stage I lung adenocarcinoma. The CDR3 DNA follows: TGTGCCTGGAGTCAAGACAGGGGTAGTTTTAGTCGCCAGCATTTT. Its protein product is CAWSQDRGSFSRQHF.